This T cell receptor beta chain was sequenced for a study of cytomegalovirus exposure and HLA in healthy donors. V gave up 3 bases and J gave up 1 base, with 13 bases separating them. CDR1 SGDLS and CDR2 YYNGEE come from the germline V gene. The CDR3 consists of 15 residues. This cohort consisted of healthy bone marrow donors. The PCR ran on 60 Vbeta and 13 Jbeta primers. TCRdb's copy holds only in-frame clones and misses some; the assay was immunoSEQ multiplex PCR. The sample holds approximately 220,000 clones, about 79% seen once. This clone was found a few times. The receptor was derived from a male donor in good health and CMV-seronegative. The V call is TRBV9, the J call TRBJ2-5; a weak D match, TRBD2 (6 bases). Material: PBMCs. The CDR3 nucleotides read TGTGCCAGCAGCGGCGGGACCCTTGGCCAAGAGACCCAGTACTTC. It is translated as CASSGGTLGQETQYF. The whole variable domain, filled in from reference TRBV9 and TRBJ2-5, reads DSGVTQTPKHLITATGQRVTLRCSPRSGDLSVYWYQQSLDQGLQFLIQYYNGEERAKGNILERFSAQQFPDLHSELNLSSLELGDSALYFCASSGGTLGQETQYFGPGTRLLVL.